This TCR beta chain was identified during a study of cytomegalovirus exposure and HLA in healthy donors. Comment on this clone: No antigen is known for it.

The CDR3 extends over 15 amino acids. Germline trimming cut 5 bases from V and 4 bases from J; bases unmatched to any gene: 6. CDR1 MNHNY and CDR2 SVGAGI come from the germline V gene (reference sequence). 60 Vbeta and 13 Jbeta primers were used in PCR. Method: immunoSEQ multiplex PCR; TCRdb's copy keeps in-frame clones and lacks some. The table shows about 160,000 clones, with roughly 80% occurring only once. As for the donors, each was a healthy bone marrow donor. Whole-study results and caveats: The likely origin of a cluster of highly shared sequence variants was a sequencing artifact. The study had only CMV serostatus as immune exposure information. Researchers reported in a later analysis that a missense DCLRE1C variant was tied to TCR beta V- and J-gene trimming.

The origin of this receptor is a woman between 50 and 59 years old in good health and CMV-seronegative. The genes are TRBV6-6 and TRBJ2-7; 12 nucleotides match TRBD2. Sequencing used PBMCs. CDR3 coding DNA: TGTGCCAGCAGTCAGACCGGGACTAGCGGGTACGAGCAGTACTTC. This gives the protein CASSQTGTSGYEQYF.